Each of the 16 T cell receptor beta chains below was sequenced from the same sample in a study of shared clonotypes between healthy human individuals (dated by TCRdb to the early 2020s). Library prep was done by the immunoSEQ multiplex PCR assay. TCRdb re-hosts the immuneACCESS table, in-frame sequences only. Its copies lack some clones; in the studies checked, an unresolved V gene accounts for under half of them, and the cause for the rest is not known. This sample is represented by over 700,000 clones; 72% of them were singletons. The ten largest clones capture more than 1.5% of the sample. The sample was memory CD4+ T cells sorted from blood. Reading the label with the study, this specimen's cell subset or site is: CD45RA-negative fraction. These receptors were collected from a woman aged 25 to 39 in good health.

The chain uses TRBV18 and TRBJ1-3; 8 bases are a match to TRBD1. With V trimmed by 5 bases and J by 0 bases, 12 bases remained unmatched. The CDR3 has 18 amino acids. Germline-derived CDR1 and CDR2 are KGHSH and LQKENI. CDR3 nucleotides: TGTGCCAGCTCATCAACACCGGGACAGGCTTTCTCTGGAAACACCATATATTTT. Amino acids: CASSSTPGQAFSGNTIYF. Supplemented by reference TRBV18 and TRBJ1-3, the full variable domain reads NAGVMQNPRHLVRRRGQEARLRCSPMKGHSHVYWYRQLPEEGLKFMVYLQKENIIDESGMPKERFSAEFPKEGPSILRIQQVVRGDSAAYFCASSSTPGQAFSGNTIYFGEGSWLTVV.

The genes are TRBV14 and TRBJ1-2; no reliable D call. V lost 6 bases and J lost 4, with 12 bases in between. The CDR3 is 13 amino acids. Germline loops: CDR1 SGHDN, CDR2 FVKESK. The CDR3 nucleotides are TGTGCCAGCAGTCCATTTCCGGGCTATGGCTACACCTTC. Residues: CASSPFPGYGYTF.

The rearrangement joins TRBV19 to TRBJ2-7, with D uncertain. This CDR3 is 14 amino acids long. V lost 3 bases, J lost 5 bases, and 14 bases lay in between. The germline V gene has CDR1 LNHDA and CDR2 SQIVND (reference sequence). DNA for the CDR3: TGTGCCAGTAGTATTATCGGCGTGACCCACGAGCAGTACTTC. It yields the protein CASSIIGVTHEQYF. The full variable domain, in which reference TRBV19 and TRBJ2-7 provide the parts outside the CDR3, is DGGITQSPKYLFRKEGQNVTLSCEQNLNHDAMYWYRQDPGQGLRLIYYSQIVNDFQKGDIAEGYSVSREKKESFPLTVTSAQKNPTAFYLCASSIIGVTHEQYFGPGTRLTVT.

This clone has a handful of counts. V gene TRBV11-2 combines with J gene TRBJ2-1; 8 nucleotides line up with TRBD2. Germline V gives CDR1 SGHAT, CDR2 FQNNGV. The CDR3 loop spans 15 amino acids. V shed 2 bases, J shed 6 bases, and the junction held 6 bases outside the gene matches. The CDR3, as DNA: TGTGCCAGCAGCTTAAATGCGGGAGGCGGCAATGAGCAGTTCTTC. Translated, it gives CASSLNAGGGNEQFF.

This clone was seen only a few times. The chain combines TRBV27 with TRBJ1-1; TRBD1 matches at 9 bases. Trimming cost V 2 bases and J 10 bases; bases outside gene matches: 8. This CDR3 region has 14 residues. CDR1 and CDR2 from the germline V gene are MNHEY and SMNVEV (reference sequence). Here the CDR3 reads CASSLKGQGTRAFF. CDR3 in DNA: TGTGCCAGCAGTTTAAAGGGACAGGGAACGAGAGCTTTCTTT.

The DNA of the CDR3 is TGTGCCAGCCGCCAGAGCTCTGCCAAAAACATTCAGTACTTC. This gives the protein CASRQSSAKNIQYF. This chain uses TRBV6-4 with TRBJ2-4; no clear D. Per germline, CDR1 MRHNA and CDR2 SNTAGT. V was clipped by 8 bases and J by 1 base, with 12 bases between them. The CDR3 extends over 14 amino acids.

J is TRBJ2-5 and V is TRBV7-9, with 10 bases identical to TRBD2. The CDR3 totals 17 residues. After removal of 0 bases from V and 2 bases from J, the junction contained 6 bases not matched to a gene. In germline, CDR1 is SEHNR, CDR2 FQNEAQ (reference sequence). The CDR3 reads CASSLATAGGRQETQYF. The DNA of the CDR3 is TGTGCCAGCAGCTTAGCTACAGCGGGAGGGCGGCAAGAGACCCAGTACTTC.

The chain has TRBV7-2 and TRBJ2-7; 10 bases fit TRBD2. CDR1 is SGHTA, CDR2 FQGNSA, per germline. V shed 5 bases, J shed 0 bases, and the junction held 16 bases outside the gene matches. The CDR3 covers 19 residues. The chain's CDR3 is CASSPTRVPLAGTSYEQYF. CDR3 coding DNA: TGTGCCAGCAGCCCAACCCGGGTCCCACTAGCGGGGACCTCCTACGAGCAGTACTTC. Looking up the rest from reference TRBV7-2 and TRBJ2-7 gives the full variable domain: GAGVSQSPSNKVTEKGKDVELRCDPISGHTALYWYRQSLGQGLEFLIYFQGNSAPDKSGLPSDRFSAERTGGSVSTLTIQRTQQEDSAVYLCASSPTRVPLAGTSYEQYFGPGTRLTVT.

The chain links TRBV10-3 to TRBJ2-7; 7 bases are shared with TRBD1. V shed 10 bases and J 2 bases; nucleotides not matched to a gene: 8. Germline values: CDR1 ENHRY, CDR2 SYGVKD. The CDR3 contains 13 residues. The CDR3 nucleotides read TGTGCCACAGCAACCGGGACAGCCTACGAGCAGTACTTC. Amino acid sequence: CATATGTAYEQYF.

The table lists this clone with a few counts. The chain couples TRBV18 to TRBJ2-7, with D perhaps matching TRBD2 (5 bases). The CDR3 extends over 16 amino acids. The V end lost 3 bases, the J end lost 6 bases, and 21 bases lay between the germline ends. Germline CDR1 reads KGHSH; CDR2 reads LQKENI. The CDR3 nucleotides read TGTGCCAGCTCACCTTTGAGGACTGTTCAGAAACCCGAGCAGTACTTC. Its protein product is CASSPLRTVQKPEQYF.

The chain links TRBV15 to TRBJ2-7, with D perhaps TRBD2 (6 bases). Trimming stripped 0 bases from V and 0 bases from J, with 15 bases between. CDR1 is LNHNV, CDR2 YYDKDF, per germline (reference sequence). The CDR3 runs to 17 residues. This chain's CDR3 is CATSRDFIAGSSYEQYF. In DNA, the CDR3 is TGTGCCACCAGCAGAGATTTCATTGCGGGGAGCTCCTACGAGCAGTACTTC.

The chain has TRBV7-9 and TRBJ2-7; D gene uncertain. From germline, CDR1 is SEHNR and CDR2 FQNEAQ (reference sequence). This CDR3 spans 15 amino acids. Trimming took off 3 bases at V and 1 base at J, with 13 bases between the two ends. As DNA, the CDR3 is TGTGCCAGCAGCTTTTACCTCGCGGATTCCTACGAGCAGTACTTC. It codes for CASSFYLADSYEQYF. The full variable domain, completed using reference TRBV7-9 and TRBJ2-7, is DTGVSQNPRHKITKRGQNVTFRCDPISEHNRLYWYRQTLGQGPEFLTYFQNEAQLEKSRLLSDRFSAERPKGSFSTLEIQRTEQGDSAMYLCASSFYLADSYEQYFGPGTRLTVT.

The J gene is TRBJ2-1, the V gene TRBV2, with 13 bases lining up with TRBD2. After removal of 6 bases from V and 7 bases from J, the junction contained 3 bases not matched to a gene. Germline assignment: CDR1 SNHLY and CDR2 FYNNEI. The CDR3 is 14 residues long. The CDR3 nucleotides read TGTGCCAGCAGGGGGACTAGCGGGACTAATGAGCAGTTCTTC. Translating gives CASRGTSGTNEQFF.

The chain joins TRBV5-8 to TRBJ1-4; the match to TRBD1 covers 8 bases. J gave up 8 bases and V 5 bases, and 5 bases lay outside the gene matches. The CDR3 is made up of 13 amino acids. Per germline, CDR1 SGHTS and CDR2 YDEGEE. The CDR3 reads CASRPQGEEKLFF. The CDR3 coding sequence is TGTGCCAGCAGACCACAGGGGGAGGAAAAACTGTTTTTT.

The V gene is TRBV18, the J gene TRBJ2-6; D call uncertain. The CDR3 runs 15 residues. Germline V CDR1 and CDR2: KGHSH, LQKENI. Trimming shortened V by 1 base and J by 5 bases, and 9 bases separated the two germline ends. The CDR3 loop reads CASSPQAHRANVLTF. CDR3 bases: TGTGCCAGCTCACCACAGGCTCACCGGGCCAACGTCCTGACTTTC.

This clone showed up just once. CDR3 sequence reads: CASSRGQQNYEQYF. The CDR3 nucleotides are TGTGCCAGCTCACGGGGACAGCAAAACTACGAGCAGTACTTC. V usage is TRBV18 and J usage is TRBJ2-7; TRBD1 agrees at 7 bases. From germline, CDR1 is KGHSH and CDR2 LQKENI. Trimming cost V 4 bases and J 3 bases; bases outside gene matches: 6. CDR3 length: 14 amino acids.